A single TCR beta chain is shown here with its context. The antigen this receptor binds is unknown. Being one base from a much bigger clone, this may be a read error. No patient had received any treatment before thyroid surgery. The study retrospectively analysed patient clinical samples collected from 2012 to 2018 using T-cell receptor beta sequencing. These data are taken from a study of metastatic and nonmetastatic thyroid tumors (TCRdb year 2020). In the study overall: Repertoires were compared across peripheral blood and tumor or nodule tissue samples from malignant and benign thyroid patients. Study-level results and caveats: In both blood and tumor samples, malignant tumors were reported to have significantly higher TCR beta diversity than benign nodules.

The trim is 4 bases for V and 0 bases for J, with a gap of 11 bases between the germline ends. From cysteine to phenylalanine, the CDR3 is 15 amino acids long. Only the CDR3 DNA is retained, 45 bases long and in frame from the first base. CDR1 and CDR2 are read off the germline V gene (reference sequence) as SGHNT and YYREEE. Receptors were amplified or captured by PCR. Sequenced using an Illumina HiSeq 4000. High-throughput sequencing was used to profile the TCR beta-chain CDR3 region of each patient. Per the original workflow: The researchers built a classifier to tell apart papillary thyroid cancer patients with distant metastasis, based on CDR3 differences among clinicopathological groups. The Shannon index was used to measure repertoire diversity, and the Morisita-Horn index was used to measure how similar tumor and blood repertoires were. Starting from the raw public reads, TCRdb applied fastp trimming at Q25, assembled clones with MiXCR and retained in-frame beta chains. For this entry, the V and J calls and clone size follow TCRdb and not the study's own pipeline. Counted in this sample were about 25,000 clones; 20% to 25% of them appeared once. Roughly 4.5% of the sample goes to the ten largest clones.

The origin of this receptor is a female donor with papillary thyroid cancer or a benign thyroid nodule (not recorded which). Some clones in this sample may be carry-over from other donors' samples. This chain joins TRBV5-4 to TRBJ1-3; confidence is insufficient to name the D gene. Sample: adjacent normal tissue. For the CDR3, the sequence is CASSAAGSSGNTIYF. The nucleotide sequence is given as TGTGCCAGCAGCGCAGCGGGGAGCTCTGGAAACACCATATATTTT.